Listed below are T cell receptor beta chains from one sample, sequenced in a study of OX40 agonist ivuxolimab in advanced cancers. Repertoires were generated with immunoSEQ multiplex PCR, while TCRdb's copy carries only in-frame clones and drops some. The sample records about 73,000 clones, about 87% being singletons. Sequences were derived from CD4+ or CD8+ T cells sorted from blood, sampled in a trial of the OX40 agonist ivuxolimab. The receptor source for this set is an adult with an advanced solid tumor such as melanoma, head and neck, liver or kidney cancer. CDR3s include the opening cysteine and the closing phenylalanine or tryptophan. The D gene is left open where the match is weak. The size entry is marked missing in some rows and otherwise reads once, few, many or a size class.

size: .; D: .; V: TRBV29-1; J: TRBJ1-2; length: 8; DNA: TGCAGCGTTGAGGGCTACACCTTC; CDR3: CSVEGYTF
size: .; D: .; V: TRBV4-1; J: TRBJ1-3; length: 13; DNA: TGCGCCAGCAGCCAGGGGACGAGAAACACCATATATTTT; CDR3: CASSQGTRNTIYF
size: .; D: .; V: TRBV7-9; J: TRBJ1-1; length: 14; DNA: TGTGCCAGCAGCGAGAACAGGAGAAACACTGAAGCTTTCTTT; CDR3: CASSENRRNTEAFF
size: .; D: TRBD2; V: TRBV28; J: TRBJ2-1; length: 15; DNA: TGTGCCAGCAGTAGGACTAGCGGGAGGCCGGATGAGCAGTTCTTC; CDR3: CASSRTSGRPDEQFF
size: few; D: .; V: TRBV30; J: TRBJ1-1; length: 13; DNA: TGTGCCTGGAGTGTCCGCAACAGGGCAGAAGCTTTCTTT; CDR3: CAWSVRNRAEAFF
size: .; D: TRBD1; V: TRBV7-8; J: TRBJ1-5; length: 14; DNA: TGTGCCAGCAGCCCTGACAGGGGGGATCAGCCCCAGCATTTT; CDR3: CASSPDRGDQPQHF
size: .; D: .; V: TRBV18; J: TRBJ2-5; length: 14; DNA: TGTGCCAGCTCACCACCGGCCGATGAAGAGACCCAGTACTTC; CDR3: CASSPPADEETQYF
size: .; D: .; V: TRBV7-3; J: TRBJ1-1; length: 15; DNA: TGTGCCAGCAGTTATGGGGGAGGCCTGAACACTGAAGCTTTCTTT; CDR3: CASSYGGGLNTEAFF
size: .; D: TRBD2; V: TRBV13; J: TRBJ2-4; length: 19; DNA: TGTGCCAGCAGCTCGCCGGGACTAGCGGAGATCAAAGCCAAAAACATTCAGTACTTC; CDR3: CASSSPGLAEIKAKNIQYF
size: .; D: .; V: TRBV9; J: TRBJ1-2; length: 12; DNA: TGTGCCAGCAGCGCATGGGGCAGACGCTACACCTTC; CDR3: CASSAWGRRYTF
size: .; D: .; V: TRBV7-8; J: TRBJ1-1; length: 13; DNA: TGTGCCAGCAGCAACATCCGGGGTACTGAAGCTTTCTTT; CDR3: CASSNIRGTEAFF
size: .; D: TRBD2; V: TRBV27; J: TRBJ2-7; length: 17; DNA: TGTGCCAGCAGTTTATCGCTGACCGGGACTAGTGGGTACGAGCAGTACTTC; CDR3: CASSLSLTGTSGYEQYF
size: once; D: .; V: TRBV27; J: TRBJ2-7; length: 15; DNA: TGTGCCAGCAGTTGGGGCAGGGGTTTTTCCTACGAGCAGTACTTC; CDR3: CASSWGRGFSYEQYF
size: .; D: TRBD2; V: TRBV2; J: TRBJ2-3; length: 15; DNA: TGTGCCAGCAGTGATCCTAGCGGGGGGGCAGATACGCAGTATTTT; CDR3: CASSDPSGGADTQYF
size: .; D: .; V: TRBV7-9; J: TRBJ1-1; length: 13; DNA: TGTGCCAGCAGCTTAGTGGGGAACACTGAAGCTTTCTTT; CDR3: CASSLVGNTEAFF
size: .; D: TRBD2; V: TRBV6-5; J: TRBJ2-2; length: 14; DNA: TGTGCCAGCAGACCCCGGGGCGGGGGTGCTGGTCTGTTTTTT; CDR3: CASRPRGGGAGLFF
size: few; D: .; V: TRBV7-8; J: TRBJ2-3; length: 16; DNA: TGTGCCAGCAGCCAGAGGACCTTGAGGGTGGCAGATACGCAGTATTTT; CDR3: CASSQRTLRVADTQYF
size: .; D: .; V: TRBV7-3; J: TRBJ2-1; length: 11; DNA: TGTGCCAGCAGCTTTAGGCAGAAACAGTTCTTC; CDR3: CASSFRQKQFF
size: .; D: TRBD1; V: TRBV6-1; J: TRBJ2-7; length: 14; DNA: TGTGCCAGCAGTGAAGTAAACAGGGGTTACGAGCAGTACTTC; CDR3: CASSEVNRGYEQYF
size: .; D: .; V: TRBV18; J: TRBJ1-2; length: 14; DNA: TGTGCCAGCTCACCTTACCAGGGAAGGTATGGCTACACCTTC; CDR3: CASSPYQGRYGYTF
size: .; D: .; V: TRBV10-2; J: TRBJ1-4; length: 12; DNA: TGCGCCAGCAGGGAGGACTCCAAGGGGCTGTTTTTT; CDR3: CASREDSKGLFF
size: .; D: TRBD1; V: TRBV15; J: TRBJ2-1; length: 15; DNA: TGTGCCACCAGCCGGGACAGGGGATGGGAAAATGAGCAGTTCTTC; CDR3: CATSRDRGWENEQFF
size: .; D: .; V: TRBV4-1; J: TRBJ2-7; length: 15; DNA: TGCGCCAGCAGCCCCACTCAGGGATCGTCCTACGAGCAGTACTTC; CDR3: CASSPTQGSSYEQYF
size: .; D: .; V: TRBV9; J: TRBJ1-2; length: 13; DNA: TGTGCCAGCAGCGGAGAGAGAAGAAGTGGCTACACCTTC; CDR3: CASSGERRSGYTF
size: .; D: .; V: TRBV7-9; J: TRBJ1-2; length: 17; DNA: TGTGCCAGCAGCTTAGTCACACCTCCGGCAGGGGATTATGGCTACACCTTC; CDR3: CASSLVTPPAGDYGYTF
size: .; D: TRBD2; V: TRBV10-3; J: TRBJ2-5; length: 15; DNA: TGTGCCATCAGTGAGCCGGGAGGGTCGGGGGAGACCCAGTACTTC; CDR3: CAISEPGGSGETQYF
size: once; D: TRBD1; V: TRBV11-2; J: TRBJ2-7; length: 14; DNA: TGTGCCAGCAGCCTCGGGACAGGGGCCTACGAGCAGTACTTC; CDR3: CASSLGTGAYEQYF
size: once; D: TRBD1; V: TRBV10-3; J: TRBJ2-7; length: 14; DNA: TGTGCCATCAATGACAGGGGGGAAGGCTACGAGCAGTACTTC; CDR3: CAINDRGEGYEQYF
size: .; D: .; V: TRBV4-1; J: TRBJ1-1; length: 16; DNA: TGCGCCAGCAGCCAAGATGGCACAGGGATGAACACTGAAGCTTTCTTT; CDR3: CASSQDGTGMNTEAFF
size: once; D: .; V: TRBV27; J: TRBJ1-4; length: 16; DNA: TGTGCCAGCAGTTTATGGGACGGTGCAACTAATGAAAAACTGTTTTTT; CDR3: CASSLWDGATNEKLFF
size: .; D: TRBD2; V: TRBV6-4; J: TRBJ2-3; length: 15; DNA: TGTGCCAGCAGTCGGTCCCTAGCGGGGACAGATACGCAGTATTTT; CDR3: CASSRSLAGTDTQYF
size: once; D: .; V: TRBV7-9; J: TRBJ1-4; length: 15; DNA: TGTGCCAGCAGCTCCGGGAAAGGACAGAATGAAAAACTGTTTTTT; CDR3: CASSSGKGQNEKLFF
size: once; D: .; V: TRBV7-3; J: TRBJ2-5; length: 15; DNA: TGTGCCAGCAGCTTAGGGTGGAGGGCCGGGGAGACCCAGTACTTC; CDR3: CASSLGWRAGETQYF
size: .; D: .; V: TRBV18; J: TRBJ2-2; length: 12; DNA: TGTGCCAGCTCACCAGACACCGGGGAGCTGTTTTTT; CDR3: CASSPDTGELFF
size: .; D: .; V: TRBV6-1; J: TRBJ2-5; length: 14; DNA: TGTGCCAGCAGTGATATGGGGGGCCGAGAGACCCAGTACTTC; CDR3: CASSDMGGRETQYF
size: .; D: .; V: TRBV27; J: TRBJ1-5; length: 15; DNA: TGTGCCAGCAGTTTGACCCGTGGAGTCAATCAGCCCCAGCATTTT; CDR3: CASSLTRGVNQPQHF
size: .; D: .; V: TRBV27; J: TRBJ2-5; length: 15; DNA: TGTGCCAGCAGTAGGGGTGGGGAGTACCAAGAGACCCAGTACTTC; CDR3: CASSRGGEYQETQYF
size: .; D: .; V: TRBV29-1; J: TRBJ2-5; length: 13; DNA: TGCAGCGTTGATAAGACGGGACAAGAGACCCAGTACTTC; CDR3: CSVDKTGQETQYF
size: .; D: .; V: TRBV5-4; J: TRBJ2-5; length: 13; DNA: TGTGCCAGCAGCTGGACAGTCCAAGAGACCCAGTACTTC; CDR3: CASSWTVQETQYF
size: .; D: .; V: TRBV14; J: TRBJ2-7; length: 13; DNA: TGTGCCAGCAGCCAACTAGCCTCCTACGAGCAGTACTTC; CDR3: CASSQLASYEQYF
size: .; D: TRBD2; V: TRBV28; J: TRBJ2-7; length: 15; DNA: TGTGCCAGCAGTAACCCAACTAGCGGGTGGTACGAGCAGTACTTC; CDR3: CASSNPTSGWYEQYF
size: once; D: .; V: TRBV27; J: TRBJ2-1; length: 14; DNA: TGTGCCAGCAGTCCAGACGGGTCACCAAATGAGCAGTTCTTC; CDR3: CASSPDGSPNEQFF
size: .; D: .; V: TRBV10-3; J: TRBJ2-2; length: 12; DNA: TGTGCCATCACAAGGAACACCGGGGAGCTGTTTTTT; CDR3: CAITRNTGELFF
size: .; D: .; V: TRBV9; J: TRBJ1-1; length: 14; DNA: TGTGCCAGCAGCGTAGATGGCAGACTGGATGAAGCTTTCTTT; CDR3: CASSVDGRLDEAFF
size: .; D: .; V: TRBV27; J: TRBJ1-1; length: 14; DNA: TGTGCCAGCAGTTTTCTGGGTGGGAACACTGAAGCTTTCTTT; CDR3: CASSFLGGNTEAFF